The sample holds one count of the clone carrying this T cell receptor (beta chain). As yet, its antigen is unknown. An end of the junction differs from the germline gene, which may be a read error. TCRbeta libraries were built with three rounds of nested PCR, modified from ARM-PCR. TCRdb re-analysed the multiplex PCR reads in MiXCR, keeping a single row per CDR3 protein. The sample contains about 98,000 distinct CDR3 sequences, about 80% of which appear only once. This sample's RNA came from whole unsorted tissue. More than 3 cm separated this lung sample from the edge of the tumor. Between August and November 2014, newly diagnosed, chemotherapy-naive lung cancer patients underwent thoracic surgery in China. The data were obtained in a study of tumor and adjacent non-tumor tissue in lung cancer. Study in general: The cohort had about 12 adenocarcinoma, a couple of squamous cell and 1 small cell patients. Patients were aged about 31 to 85, ten or so men and about five women, stage I to III. Findings and limits, study-wide: Higher tumor TCR diversity was associated with shorter survival.

This receptor was identified in a man between 60 and 75 years old with small cell lung cancer. The sequencing sample was made of distant non-tumor lung tissue.

In nucleotides, the CDR3 is TGTGCCAGCAGCTTAGAGGCAAGGTTGGTTGGGCAGATCTTC. Encoded protein: CASSLEARLVGQIF. V usage is TRBV11-2 and J usage is TRBJ2-1, with D unresolved. The germline V gene has CDR1 SGHAT and CDR2 FQNNGV. The CDR3 consists of 14 residues.